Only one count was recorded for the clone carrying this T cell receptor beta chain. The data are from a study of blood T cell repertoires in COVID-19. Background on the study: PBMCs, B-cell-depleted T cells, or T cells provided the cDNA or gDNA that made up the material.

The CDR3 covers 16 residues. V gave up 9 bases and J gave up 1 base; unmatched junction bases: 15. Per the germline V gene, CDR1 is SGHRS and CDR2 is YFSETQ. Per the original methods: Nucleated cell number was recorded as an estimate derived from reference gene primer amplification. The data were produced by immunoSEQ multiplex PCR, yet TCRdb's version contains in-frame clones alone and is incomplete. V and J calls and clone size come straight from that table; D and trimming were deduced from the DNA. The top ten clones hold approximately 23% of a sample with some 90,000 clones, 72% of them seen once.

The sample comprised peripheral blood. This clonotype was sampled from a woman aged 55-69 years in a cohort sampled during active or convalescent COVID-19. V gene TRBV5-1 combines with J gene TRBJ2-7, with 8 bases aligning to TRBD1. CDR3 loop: CATSPFAGTGSYEQYF. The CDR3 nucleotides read TGCGCCACTTCCCCATTCGCAGGGACAGGATCCTACGAGCAGTACTTC.